Here is one TCR beta chain with its context. Genes and germline are mouse. Sequencing ends 1 residue short of the CDR3 end; the germline J gene provides the rest. Data came from immunoSEQ multiplex PCR; TCRdb stores just in-frame clones and leaves some out. The data show approximately 4,200 clones, approximately 48% seen once. This entry comes from a study of tissue T cells after allogeneic stem cell transplantation. V lost 0 bases, J lost 4 bases, and 2 bases stayed unmatched. CDR1 is GKSSPN and CDR2 is SITVG in the germline V gene. The CDR3 is made up of 14 amino acids. Time point indicated: mouse harvest day 7 after allogeneic transplant. Tail vein injection delivered 10^7 T-cell-depleted bone marrow cells and 10^6 splenic CD5+ T cells.

The sequence was collected from a female BALB/c mouse given C57BL/6 T cells with graft-versus-host disease after an allogeneic hematopoietic cell transplant. Input material: lymph node tissue. The chain has TRBV31 and TRBJ2-7; TRBD2 agrees at 11 bases. The CDR3 region is CAWSLGTGGYEQYF. The sequenced part of the CDR3 DNA is TGTGCCTGGAGTCTAGGGACTGGGGGTTATGAACAGTAC.